This T cell receptor beta chain comes out of a study of control samples from healthy donors and cancer patients. Germline-derived CDR1 and CDR2 are SGHRS and YFSETQ. V was trimmed by 7 bases and J by 8 bases, leaving 18 bases between them. This CDR3 contains 13 residues. Sequencing used immunoSEQ multiplex PCR; TCRdb keeps in-frame clones, though not all of them. The sample has about 180,000 clones; around nine tenths are singletons. The gene calls are TRBV5-1 and TRBJ1-2, with D possibly TRBD1 on 6 matching bases. Source material: blood. The sequence came from a man aged 25-45 years in good health. The CDR3: CASSGHLTGGYTF. In nucleotides, the CDR3 is TGCGCCAGCTCCGGACATTTAACAGGGGGCTACACCTTC.